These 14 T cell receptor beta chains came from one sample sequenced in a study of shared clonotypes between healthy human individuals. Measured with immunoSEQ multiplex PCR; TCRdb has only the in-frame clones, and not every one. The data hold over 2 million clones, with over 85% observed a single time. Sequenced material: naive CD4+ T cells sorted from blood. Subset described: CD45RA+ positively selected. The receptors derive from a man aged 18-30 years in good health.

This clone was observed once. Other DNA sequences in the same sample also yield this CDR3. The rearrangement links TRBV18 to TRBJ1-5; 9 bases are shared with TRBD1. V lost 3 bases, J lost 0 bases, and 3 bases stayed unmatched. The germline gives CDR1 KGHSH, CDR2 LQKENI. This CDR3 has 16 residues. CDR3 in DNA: TGTGCCAGCTCACCGACAGGGGGTTATAGCAATCAGCCCCAGCATTTT. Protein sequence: CASSPTGGYSNQPQHF.

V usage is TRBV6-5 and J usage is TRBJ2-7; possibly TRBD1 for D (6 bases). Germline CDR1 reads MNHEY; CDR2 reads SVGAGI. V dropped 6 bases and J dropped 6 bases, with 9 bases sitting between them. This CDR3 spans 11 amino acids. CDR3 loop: CASRSGVEQYF. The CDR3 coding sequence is TGTGCCAGCAGATCAGGGGTCGAGCAGTACTTC.

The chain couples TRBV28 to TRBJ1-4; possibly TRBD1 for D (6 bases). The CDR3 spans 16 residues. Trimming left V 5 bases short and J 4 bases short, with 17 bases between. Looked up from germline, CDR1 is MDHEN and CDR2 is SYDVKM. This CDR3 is CASSRGSGQLNEKLFF. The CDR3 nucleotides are TGTGCCAGCAGTCGAGGCTCCGGACAGCTTAATGAAAAACTGTTTTTT.

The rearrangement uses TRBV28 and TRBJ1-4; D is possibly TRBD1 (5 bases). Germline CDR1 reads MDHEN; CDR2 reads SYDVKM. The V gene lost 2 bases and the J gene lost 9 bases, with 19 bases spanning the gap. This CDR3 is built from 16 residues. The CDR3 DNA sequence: TGTGCCAGCAGTTTAGGGGGACCACGGGGGAGGCAAAAACTGTTTTTT. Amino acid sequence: CASSLGGPRGRQKLFF.

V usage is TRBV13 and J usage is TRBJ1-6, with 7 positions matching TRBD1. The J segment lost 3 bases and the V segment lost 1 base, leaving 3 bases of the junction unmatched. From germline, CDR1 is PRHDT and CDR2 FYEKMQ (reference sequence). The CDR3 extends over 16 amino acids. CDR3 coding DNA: TGTGCCAGCAGCTTAGAGGGGACAGACTATAATTCACCCCTCCACTTT. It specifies CASSLEGTDYNSPLHF.

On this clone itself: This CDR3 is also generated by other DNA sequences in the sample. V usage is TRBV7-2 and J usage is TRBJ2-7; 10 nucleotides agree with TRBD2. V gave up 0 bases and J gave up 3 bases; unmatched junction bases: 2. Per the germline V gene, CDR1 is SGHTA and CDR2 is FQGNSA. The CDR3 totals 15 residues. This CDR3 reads CASSLASSGSYEQYF. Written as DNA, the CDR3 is TGTGCCAGCAGCTTAGCTTCTAGCGGGAGCTACGAGCAGTACTTC.

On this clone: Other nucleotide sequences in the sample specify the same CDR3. CDR3 protein: CASSFRGGTEAFF. CDR3 nucleotide sequence: TGTGCCAGCAGCTTCCGGGGGGGTACTGAAGCTTTCTTT. This rearrangement joins TRBV5-4 to TRBJ1-1, with a possible D match to TRBD1 (5 bases). The germline V and J ends were trimmed by 2 bases and 5 bases, with 10 bases remaining between them. The CDR3 sequence is 13 residues long. Germline V gives CDR1 SGHNT, CDR2 YYREEE (reference sequence).

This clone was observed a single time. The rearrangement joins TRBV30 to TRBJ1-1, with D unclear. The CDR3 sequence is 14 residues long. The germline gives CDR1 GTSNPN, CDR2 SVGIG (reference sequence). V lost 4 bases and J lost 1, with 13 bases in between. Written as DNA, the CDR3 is TGTGCCTGGAACCACTGGAACCGGAACACTGAAGCTTTCTTT. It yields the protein CAWNHWNRNTEAFF.

The CDR3 reads CASGAIHEKLFF. CDR3 bases: TGTGCCAGCGGCGCGATTCATGAAAAACTGTTTTTT. The chain joins TRBV21-1 to TRBJ1-4. TRBV21-1 is classified as a pseudogene. The CDR3 sequence is 12 residues long.

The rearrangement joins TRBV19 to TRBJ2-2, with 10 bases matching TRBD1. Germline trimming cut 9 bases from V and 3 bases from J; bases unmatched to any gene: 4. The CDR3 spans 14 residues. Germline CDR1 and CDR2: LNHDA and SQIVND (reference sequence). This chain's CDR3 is CASRDRGHTGELFF. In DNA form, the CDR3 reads TGTGCCAGCAGGGACAGGGGACACACCGGGGAGCTGTTTTTT.

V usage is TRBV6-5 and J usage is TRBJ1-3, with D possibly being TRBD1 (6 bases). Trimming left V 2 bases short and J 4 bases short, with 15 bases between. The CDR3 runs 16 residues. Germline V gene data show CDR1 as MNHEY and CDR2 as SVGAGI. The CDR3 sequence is CASSYDRPEGGNTIYF. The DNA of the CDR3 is TGTGCCAGCAGTTACGACAGGCCCGAGGGGGGAAACACCATATATTTT.

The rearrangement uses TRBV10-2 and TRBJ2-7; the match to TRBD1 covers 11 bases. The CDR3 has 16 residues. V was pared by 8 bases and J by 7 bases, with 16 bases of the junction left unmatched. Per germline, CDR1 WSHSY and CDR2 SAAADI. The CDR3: CASYTNPGQGAYEQYF. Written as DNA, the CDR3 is TGCGCCAGCTATACAAACCCCGGACAGGGGGCGTATGAGCAGTACTTC.

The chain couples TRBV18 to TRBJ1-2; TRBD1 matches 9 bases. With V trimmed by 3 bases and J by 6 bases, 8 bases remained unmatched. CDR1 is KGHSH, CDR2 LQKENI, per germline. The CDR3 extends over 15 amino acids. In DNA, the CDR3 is TGTGCCAGCTCACCTTCACAGGGGGCGGCTGATGGCTACACCTTC. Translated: CASSPSQGAADGYTF.

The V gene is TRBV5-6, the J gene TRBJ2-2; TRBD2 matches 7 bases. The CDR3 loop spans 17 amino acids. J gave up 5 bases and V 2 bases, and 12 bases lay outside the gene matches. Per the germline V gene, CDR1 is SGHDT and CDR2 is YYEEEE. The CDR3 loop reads CASSLLAGGSGTGELFF. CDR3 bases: TGTGCCAGCAGCTTATTGGCTGGCGGGAGCGGGACCGGGGAGCTGTTTTTT. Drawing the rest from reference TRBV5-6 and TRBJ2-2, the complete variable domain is DAGVTQSPTHLIKTRGQQVTLRCSPKSGHDTVSWYQQALGQGPQFIFQYYEEEERQRGNFPDRFSGHQFPNYSSELNVNALLLGDSALYLCASSLLAGGSGTGELFFGEGSRLTVL.